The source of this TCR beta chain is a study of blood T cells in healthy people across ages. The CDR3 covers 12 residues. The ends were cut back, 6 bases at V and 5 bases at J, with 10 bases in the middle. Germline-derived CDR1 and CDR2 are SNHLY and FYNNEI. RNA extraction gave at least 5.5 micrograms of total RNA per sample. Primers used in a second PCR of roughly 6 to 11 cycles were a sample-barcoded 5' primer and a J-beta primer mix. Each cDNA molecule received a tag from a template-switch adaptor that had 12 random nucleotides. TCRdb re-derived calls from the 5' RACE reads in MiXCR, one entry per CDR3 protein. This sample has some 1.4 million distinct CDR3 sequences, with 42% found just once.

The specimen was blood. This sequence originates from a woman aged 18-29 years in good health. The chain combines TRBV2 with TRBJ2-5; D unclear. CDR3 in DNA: TGTGCCAGCAGCCGGCGAGCGGAGACCCAGTACTTC. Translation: CASSRRAETQYF.